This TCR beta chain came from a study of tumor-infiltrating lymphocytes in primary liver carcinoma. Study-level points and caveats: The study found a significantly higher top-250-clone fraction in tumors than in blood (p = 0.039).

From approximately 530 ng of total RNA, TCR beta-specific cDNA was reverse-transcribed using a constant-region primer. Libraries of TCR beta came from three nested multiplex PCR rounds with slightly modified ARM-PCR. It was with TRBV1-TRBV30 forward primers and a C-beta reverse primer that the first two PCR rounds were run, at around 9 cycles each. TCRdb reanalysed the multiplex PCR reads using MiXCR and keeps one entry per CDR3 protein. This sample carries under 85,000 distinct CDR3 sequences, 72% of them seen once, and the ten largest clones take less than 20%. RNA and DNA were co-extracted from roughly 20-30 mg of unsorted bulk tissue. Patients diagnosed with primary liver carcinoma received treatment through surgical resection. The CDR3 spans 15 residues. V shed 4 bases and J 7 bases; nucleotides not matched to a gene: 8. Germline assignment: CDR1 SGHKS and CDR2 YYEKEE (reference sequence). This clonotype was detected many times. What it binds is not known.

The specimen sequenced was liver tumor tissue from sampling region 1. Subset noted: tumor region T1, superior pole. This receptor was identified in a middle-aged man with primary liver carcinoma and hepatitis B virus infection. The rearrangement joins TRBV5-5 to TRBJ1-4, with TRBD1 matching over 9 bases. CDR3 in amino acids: CASSGGTGLSEKLFF. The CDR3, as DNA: TGTGCCAGCAGCGGCGGGACAGGGCTGAGTGAAAAACTGTTTTTT.